This T cell receptor (beta chain) was identified in a study of beta chain features in type 1 diabetes. Whole-study findings and limits: A potential influence of HLA type upon TCRB rearrangement remained unresolved herein. When Type 1 diabetes patients were examined, their TCRB CDR3s proved moderately but significantly shorter in all four CD4+ subsets.

V was pared by 0 bases and J by 7 bases, with 4 bases of the junction left unmatched. CDR1 and CDR2 from the germline V gene are SGHRS and YFSETQ. CDR3 length: 14 residues. Details on this clone: Antigen unknown.

Donors underwent one heparinised blood draw, about 110 mL on average. Based on CD45RO/CCR7/CD25/CD127/CD95/CD27, CD4+ regulatory, stem cell-like memory, naive and central memory cells were sorted. cDNA synthesis used the whole RNA isolate, giving expressed TCRB sequences. Average reads for naive, central memory and regulatory T cell samples were roughly 3.4 million. The assay was immunoSEQ multiplex PCR, and TCRdb's table has in-frame clones only and misses some. The profile shows hundreds of thousands of clones, more than 13% of them singletons. The V gene is TRBV5-1, the J gene TRBJ2-1; 7 nucleotides align to TRBD1. The sample comprised naive CD4+ T cells from blood. The TCR sequence derives from a young man with type 1 diabetes. As DNA, the CDR3 is TGCGCCAGCAGCTTGGGAGGGGGCGTTAATGAGCAGTTCTTC. This encodes CASSLGGGVNEQFF.